One and the same sample provided the 23 T cell receptor beta chains below, sequenced in a study of T cell repertoires in cytomegalovirus infection. TCRdb processed the reads anew with MiXCR; each CDR3 protein has one entry. The sample contains around 310,000 distinct CDR3 sequences, 29% of which appear only once. No antigen has been identified for these receptors. Sample: cultured PBMCs, taken from culture after CMV antigen stimulation. The receptors were gathered from a human donor in good health (CMV status not recorded). Some clones in this sample may be carry-over from other donors' samples.

The rearrangement uses TRBV5-4 and TRBJ2-5, with 14 bases matching TRBD2. The CDR3 is made up of 17 amino acids. Looked up from germline, CDR1 is SGHNT and CDR2 is YYREEE (reference sequence). V lost 3 bases to trimming and J lost 5 bases; unmatched junction nucleotides: 9. As DNA, the CDR3 is TGTGCCAGCAGCTCTGGGGGACTAGCGGGAGTGTGGGAGACCCAGTACTTC. It translates to CASSSGGLAGVWETQYF.

The chain couples TRBV5-1 to TRBJ2-1; perhaps TRBD1 as D (6 bases). Germline V lookup: CDR1 SGHRS, CDR2 YFSETQ. Trimming left V 5 bases short and J 0 bases short, with 12 bases between. The CDR3 extends over 15 amino acids. CDR3 loop: CASRGTGSSYNEQFF. In nucleotides, the CDR3 is TGCGCCAGCAGGGGTACAGGGAGCTCCTACAATGAGCAGTTCTTC.

This clonotype appeared many times. The V gene is TRBV11-2, the J gene TRBJ2-7, with 10 nucleotides matching TRBD1. Germline assignment: CDR1 SGHAT and CDR2 FQNNGV. The CDR3 consists of 20 residues. V trimming: 7 bases; J trimming: 3 bases; junction bases outside the gene matches: 24. The CDR3 here is CASNAGRGPKPGQGLYEQYF. CDR3 sequence (DNA): TGTGCCAGCAACGCCGGGCGGGGCCCAAAACCGGGACAGGGGCTCTACGAGCAGTACTTC.

The chain is built from TRBV27 and TRBJ2-5; either TRBD1 or TRBD2 may fit D (5 bases each). The CDR3 totals 15 residues. The V end was cut by 3 bases, the J end by 0 bases, with 11 bases between. Germline CDR1 MNHEY, CDR2 SMNVEV (reference sequence). The CDR3 loop is CASSFGTTNQETQYF. The CDR3, as DNA: TGTGCCAGCAGTTTCGGGACGACCAACCAAGAGACCCAGTACTTC.

Ten or more counts support this clonotype. The CDR3 region is CASSLESYSNQPQHF. The CDR3 bases are TGTGCCAGCAGCTTAGAATCCTATAGCAATCAGCCCCAGCATTTT. This chain connects TRBV7-8 to TRBJ1-5; D remains unclear. CDR1 is SGHVS and CDR2 is FQNEAQ in the germline V gene. This CDR3 is built from 15 residues. The V and J ends lost 1 base and 0 bases respectively, with 7 bases between them.

This clonotype was counted once. V usage is TRBV3-1 and J usage is TRBJ1-1; no clear D. V was pared by 4 bases and J by 1 base, with 10 bases between. CDR1 and CDR2 from the germline V gene are LGHDT and YNNKEL (reference sequence). The length of the CDR3 is 14 residues. The CDR3 sequence: CASSPRWENTEAFF. The DNA of the CDR3 is TGTGCCAGCAGCCCTCGGTGGGAGAACACTGAAGCTTTCTTT. Full variable domain (rest looked up from reference TRBV3-1 and TRBJ1-1): DTAVSQTPKYLVTQMGNDKSIKCEQNLGHDTMYWYKQDSKKFLKIMFSYNNKELIINETVPNRFSPKSPDKAHLNLHINSLELGDSAVYFCASSPRWENTEAFFGQGTRLTVV.

At least ten counts were recorded for this clonotype. The CDR3 spells CASSSQYNEQFF. In DNA form, the CDR3 reads TGTGCCAGCAGTTCCCAGTACAATGAGCAGTTCTTC. V usage is TRBV12-3 or TRBV12-4 and J usage is TRBJ2-1; D gene unclear. Between the trimmed V and J ends, which lost 4 bases and 4 bases, there was a span of 5 bases. The CDR3 length is 12 residues.

This clonotype has only a few counts. The CDR3 loop is CAVHRGRLQETQYF. The CDR3 DNA is TGTGCCGTACACAGGGGGCGCTTGCAAGAGACCCAGTACTTC. The chain has TRBV7-8 and TRBJ2-5; the match to TRBD1 covers 9 bases. V trimming: 11 bases; J trimming: 2 bases; junction bases outside the gene matches: 9. Germline lookup yields CDR1 SGHVS and CDR2 FQNEAQ. The CDR3 is made up of 14 amino acids.

This clonotype was seen a handful of times. The genes are TRBV10-3 and TRBJ2-3; TRBD2 aligns across 10 bases. Looked up from germline, CDR1 is ENHRY and CDR2 is SYGVKD. Germline trimming cut 9 bases from V and 0 bases from J; bases unmatched to any gene: 9. CDR3 length: 16 amino acids. The CDR3, as DNA: TGTGCCATGACTAGCGGGCATCACTCTAGCACAGATACGCAGTATTTT. It encodes CAMTSGHHSSTDTQYF.

Only a few counts were recorded for this clonotype. CDR3 DNA sequence: TGTGCCAGTACCATCTGGGGGCGTAGCAATCAGCCCCAGCATTTT. The encoded protein is CASTIWGRSNQPQHF. V usage is TRBV19 and J usage is TRBJ1-5, with D perhaps matching TRBD1 (6 bases). Between the trimmed V and J ends, which lost 7 bases and 0 bases, there was a span of 13 bases. CDR3 length: 15 residues. In germline, CDR1 is LNHDA, CDR2 SQIVND (reference sequence).

V is TRBV7-4 and J is TRBJ1-3; D is ambiguous. The CDR3 is 15 residues long. Germline V gene sequence: CDR1 SGHVT, CDR2 SQSDAQ. V dropped 4 bases and J dropped 4 bases, with 14 bases sitting between them. This chain's CDR3 is CASSSSPGTGNTIYF. DNA for the CDR3: TGTGCCAGCAGCTCCTCGCCTGGAACCGGAAACACCATATATTTT.

The rearrangement joins TRBV7-8 to TRBJ1-3; D gene ambiguous. V shed 5 bases and J shed 4 bases, with 12 bases lying between them. There are 14 residues in the CDR3. Germline lookup yields CDR1 SGHVS and CDR2 FQNEAQ. CDR3 sequence reads: CASSAGLKGNTIYF. Here the CDR3 DNA reads TGTGCCAGCAGCGCAGGCCTAAAAGGAAACACCATATATTTT.

The genes are TRBV20-1 and TRBJ2-2; 9 nucleotides agree with TRBD2. Germline V gene lookup returns CDR1 DFQATT and CDR2 SNEGSKA (reference sequence). Unmatched junction bases numbered 12, after V lost 6 bases and J lost 7 bases. This CDR3 has 15 amino acids. The CDR3 is CSAPWRGGPGGELFF. CDR3 coding DNA: TGCAGTGCCCCATGGCGGGGGGGCCCTGGCGGGGAGCTGTTTTTT.

J is TRBJ1-5 and V is TRBV20-1; weak D call: TRBD1 (5 bases). CDR1 DFQATT and CDR2 SNEGSKA come from the germline V gene (reference sequence). The CDR3 runs to 15 residues. V was cut by 4 bases and J by 0 bases, with 13 bases left in between. CDR3 protein: CSATRQMYSNQPQHF. As DNA, the CDR3 is TGCAGTGCTACACGACAGATGTATAGCAATCAGCCCCAGCATTTT.

The rearrangement uses TRBV27 and TRBJ1-5; D ambiguous. The CDR3 has 14 residues. V lost 5 bases and J lost 4, with 12 bases in between. Germline-derived CDR1 and CDR2 are MNHEY and SMNVEV (reference sequence). CDR3 amino acids: CASSPTQTNQPQHF. The DNA for the CDR3 is TGTGCCAGCAGTCCCACTCAGACTAATCAGCCCCAGCATTTT.

The chain carries TRBV6-1 and TRBJ2-6; no definite D call. The V gene's germline CDR1 is MNHNS and CDR2 SASEGT. The CDR3 consists of 14 residues. Trimming removed 2 bases from V and 3 bases from J, with 5 bases in between. The CDR3 reads CASSESSGANVLTF. The CDR3 DNA reads TGTGCCAGCAGTGAAAGTAGTGGGGCCAACGTCCTGACTTTC.

The chain uses TRBV12-3 or TRBV12-4 and TRBJ1-2, with TRBD1 matching 7 bases. The V gene end was trimmed by 4 bases and the J gene end by 6 bases; junction bases not matched to a gene: 5. This CDR3 spans 13 amino acids. The CDR3 loop is CASSWDRSDGYTF. CDR3 DNA sequence: TGTGCCAGCAGTTGGGACAGATCGGATGGCTACACCTTC.

The chain couples TRBV6-1 to TRBJ1-1; D is perhaps TRBD1 (6 bases). The CDR3 has 14 residues. Trimming took off 6 bases at V and 6 bases at J, with 17 bases between the two ends. Germline CDR1 is MNHNS and CDR2 is SASEGT. The CDR3 nucleotides read TGTGCCAGCAGCCTACTAAAAGGACAGTCTGAAGCTTTCTTT. This codes for CASSLLKGQSEAFF.

The chain carries TRBV12-5 and TRBJ2-7, with TRBD1 matching over 7 bases. The V gene end was trimmed by 9 bases and the J gene end by 3 bases; junction bases not matched to a gene: 5. CDR1 is LGHNT, CDR2 FRNRAP, per germline. The CDR3 runs 12 residues. The CDR3 DNA reads TGTGCTAGCCTAGGGGGCCGCTACGAGCAGTACTTC. Protein product: CASLGGRYEQYF.

The sample holds many counts of this clonotype. The chain uses TRBV7-9 and TRBJ2-7; D not resolved. The CDR3 consists of 17 residues. Trimming removed 1 base at V and 0 bases at J, with 16 bases between. Germline-derived CDR1 and CDR2 are SEHNR and FQNEAQ (reference sequence). For the CDR3, the DNA is TGTGCCAGCAGCTTAGGGGGTCGGCGGACGAGCTCCTACGAGCAGTACTTC. This translates into CASSLGGRRTSSYEQYF.

This rearrangement joins TRBV7-9 to TRBJ1-1, with 10 positions matching TRBD1. The trim removed 0 bases at V and 4 bases at J, leaving 5 bases unmatched. This CDR3 spans 16 amino acids. Per germline, CDR1 SEHNR and CDR2 FQNEAQ (reference sequence). CDR3 protein: CASSLATGTGATEAFF. In nucleotides, the CDR3 is TGTGCCAGCAGCTTAGCGACCGGGACAGGGGCCACTGAAGCTTTCTTT.

The chain joins TRBV7-8 to TRBJ1-5; D uncertain. The CDR3 has 17 residues. The germline V and J ends were trimmed by 5 bases and 5 bases, with 22 bases remaining between them. Per the germline V gene, CDR1 is SGHVS and CDR2 is FQNEAQ. The CDR3: CASSLPIWRNGDQPQHF. CDR3 bases: TGTGCCAGCAGCCTTCCCATTTGGAGGAATGGTGATCAGCCCCAGCATTTT.

This clonotype was picked up a small number of times. The chain has TRBV7-2 and TRBJ2-2; 8 bases are shared with TRBD1. Germline CDR1 and CDR2: SGHTA and FQGNSA. The CDR3 contains 13 residues. V dropped 5 bases and J dropped 6; count of bases not matched to a gene: 2. In DNA form, the CDR3 reads TGTGCCAGCAGCCCACAGGGGGCCGGGGAGCTGTTTTTT. Translation: CASSPQGAGELFF.